A selection of T cell receptor beta chains follows, all from one sample in a study of tumor-infiltrating lymphocytes in primary liver carcinoma. TCRdb re-derived calls from the multiplex PCR reads in MiXCR, one entry per CDR3 protein. The sample gives about 200,000 distinct CDR3 sequences, 65% of which show up once; under 7.5% is in the top ten. The sample was peripheral blood. These receptors came from a woman aged 60-70 years with primary liver carcinoma and hepatitis B virus infection. The CDR3 runs from the conserved cysteine through the conserved F or W. The D gene is left open where the match is weak. Clone size is stated in some rows and not others, as once, few, many or a class when expanded.

d_gene,len,j_gene,v_gene,abundance,CDR3aa,CDR3nt
.,17,TRBJ2-1,TRBV11-2,.,CASSLGGARTMGNEQFF,TGTGCCAGCAGCTTAGGGGGGGCGCGGACCATGGGCAATGAGCAGTTCTTC
.,11,TRBJ2-2,TRBV11-1,.,CACNAAGELFF,TGTGCCTGCAACGCCGCCGGGGAGCTGTTTTTT
.,15,TRBJ1-6,TRBV7-8,.,CASSLERTLHSPLDF,TGTGCCAGCAGCTTAGAAAGGACACTACATTCGCCCCTCGACTTT
.,17,TRBJ2-1,TRBV5-6,few,CASSLAVGGGSYNEQFF,TGTGCCAGCAGCTTGGCCGTAGGCGGTGGGTCCTACAATGAGCAGTTCTTC
.,14,TRBJ2-1,TRBV6-5,many,CASSPGTRPNEQFF,TGTGCCAGCAGTCCCGGGACCAGGCCAAATGAGCAGTTCTTC
TRBD2,19,TRBJ2-1,TRBV12-3/TRBV12-4,many,CASRYSGTSGLSSYNEQFF,TGTGCCAGCAGGTACTCCGGGACTAGCGGGCTTAGCTCCTACAATGAGCAGTTCTTC
TRBD1,15,TRBJ2-7,TRBV6-2/TRBV6-3,.,CASKIGTGRAYEQYF,TGTGCCAGCAAGATAGGGACAGGGAGAGCCTACGAGCAGTACTTC
.,11,TRBJ2-5,TRBV11-2,.,CTSSLGVTQYF,TGTACCAGCAGCTTAGGAGTGACCCAGTACTTC
TRBD1,16,TRBJ2-7,TRBV6-2/TRBV6-3,many,CASSSGTGVILYEQYF,TGTGCCAGCAGCTCCGGGACAGGGGTAATTCTGTACGAGCAGTACTTC
.,14,TRBJ2-7,TRBV6-1,few,CASRKDIVESVQYF,TGTGCCAGCAGGAAGGACATCGTCGAGAGTGTGCAGTACTTC
.,16,TRBJ2-5,TRBV28,.,CASSPKLRHNQEAQYF,TGTGCCAGCAGCCCGAAACTAAGACATAACCAAGAGGCCCAGTACTTC
.,19,TRBJ2-1,TRBV11-2,.,CASSLAPNTTSSGGNEQFF,TGTGCCAGCAGCTTAGCGCCCAATACGACTAGCTCAGGGGGCAATGAGCAGTTCTTC
TRBD1,14,TRBJ2-7,TRBV5-1,.,CASSGDRFPYEQYF,TGCGCCAGCAGCGGGGACAGGTTCCCCTACGAGCAGTACTTC
TRBD1,15,TRBJ1-6,TRBV6-6,once,CASSFRDRDNSPPHF,TGTGCCAGCAGTTTCCGGGACAGGGATAATTCACCCCCTCACTTT
.,16,TRBJ1-2,TRBV6-5,.,CASSVIRTGGSYGRTF,TGTGCTAGCAGCGTGATCCGGACGGGCGGATCCTATGGCCGCACCTTC
.,11,TRBJ1-2,TRBV29-1,few,CSAQVHYGYTF,TGCAGCGCCCAAGTACACTATGGCTACACCTTC
.,13,TRBJ2-5,TRBV28,.,CASTPGRGETQYF,TGTGCCAGCACCCCGGGCAGGGGAGAGACCCAGTACTTC
TRBD2,15,TRBJ2-7,TRBV6-5,.,CASSYLAGDAYKQYF,TGTGCCAGCAGTTACTTAGCGGGAGATGCCTACAAGCAGTACTTC
.,15,TRBJ1-1,TRBV11-3,.,CASRLGSQGRTGAFF,TGTGCCAGCAGATTAGGTTCCCAGGGGAGGACTGGAGCTTTCTTT
.,13,TRBJ1-1,TRBV11-3,.,CASSLVVCPEAFF,TGTGCCAGCAGCTTGGTAGTGTGCCCTGAAGCTTTCTTT
.,13,TRBJ1-6,TRBV4-2,many,CASSQSVVLPLHF,TGTGCCAGCAGCCAATCCGTGGTCCTACCCCTCCACTTT
.,15,TRBJ1-2,TRBV4-2,.,CASSPGYGVIYVYTF,TGTGCCAGCAGCCCCGGGTATGGGGTGATTTACGTCTACACCTTC
TRBD2,16,TRBJ2-3,TRBV6-6,.,CASRSRGGGSTDTQYF,TGTGCCAGCAGATCTAGGGGCGGGGGGAGCACAGATACGCAGTATTTT
TRBD1,13,TRBJ2-7,TRBV29-1,many,CSVEGQGAYEQYF,TGCAGCGTTGAAGGACAGGGAGCCTACGAGCAGTACTTC
.,14,TRBJ2-1,TRBV4-1,few,CASSSKSGVDGQFF,TGCGCCAGCAGCTCGAAGTCCGGGGTCGATGGGCAGTTCTTC
.,16,TRBJ2-1,TRBV6-1,many,CASSALGDNSYNEQFF,TGTGCCAGCAGTGCCTTGGGGGACAACTCCTACAATGAGCAGTTCTTC
TRBD2,16,TRBJ2-3,TRBV5-1,.,CASSSAGTSMGDTQYF,TGCGCCAGCAGCTCTGCTGGGACTAGCATGGGAGATACGCAGTATTTT
TRBD2,16,TRBJ2-1,TRBV30,.,CAWRWGLAGSYNEQFF,TGTGCCTGGAGGTGGGGACTAGCGGGATCGTACAATGAGCAGTTCTTC
.,13,TRBJ2-5,TRBV10-3,.,CVIGQDGQETQYF,TGTGTCATCGGGCAGGATGGCCAAGAGACCCAGTACTTC
TRBD2,18,TRBJ2-1,TRBV11-2,once,CANSIDWVSLAGPYEQFF,TGTGCCAACAGCATAGATTGGGTCAGTCTAGCGGGTCCCTACGAGCAGTTCTTC
TRBD2,16,TRBJ2-3,TRBV5-1,.,CASSLATSGVTGTQYF,TGCGCCAGCAGCTTGGCCACTAGCGGGGTCACAGGTACGCAGTATTTT
TRBD1,15,TRBJ2-3,TRBV29-1,few,CSAEPTGVLTDTQYF,TGCAGCGCCGAACCGACAGGGGTCCTCACAGATACGCAGTATTTT
.,12,TRBJ1-5,TRBV6-1,.,CTSRLGNQPQHF,TGTACCAGCAGACTCGGCAATCAGCCCCAGCATTTT
TRBD2,15,TRBJ2-1,TRBV11-2,.,CAGSLGTSGCNEQFF,TGTGCCGGTAGCTTAGGGACTAGCGGTTGCAATGAACAGTTCTTC
TRBD2,13,TRBJ2-7,TRBV20-1,once,CSASGRAKYEQYF,TGCAGTGCTAGCGGGAGGGCCAAGTACGAGCAGTACTTC
.,16,TRBJ2-3,TRBV12-3/TRBV12-4,many,CASAPRGLGSTDTQYF,TGTGCCAGCGCCCCCCGCGGTCTGGGGTCCACAGATACGCAGTATTTT
TRBD2,14,TRBJ2-7,TRBV6-1,many,CASSELAGPYEQYF,TGTGCCAGCAGTGAACTAGCGGGCCCCTACGAGCAGTACTTC
TRBD1,14,TRBJ2-5,TRBV2,.,CASSDKRDSETQYF,TGTGCCAGCAGTGATAAAAGGGACAGCGAGACCCAGTACTTC
TRBD2,13,TRBJ2-1,TRBV6-5,.,CVSSHGLDCEQFF,TGTGTCAGCAGCCACGGACTAGACTGTGAGCAGTTCTTC
.,18,TRBJ2-1,TRBV7-9,few,CASSIFPSGPSSYNEQFF,TGTGCCAGCAGCATTTTTCCCTCGGGACCGAGCTCCTACAATGAGCAGTTCTTC
TRBD1,13,TRBJ1-2,TRBV29-1,many,CSAIGQGTHGYTF,TGCAGCGCAATCGGACAGGGGACTCATGGCTACACCTTC
.,19,TRBJ2-4,TRBV6-1,once,CASSEEACGRTSAKNIQYF,TGTGCCAGCAGTGAAGAGGCATGTGGGAGAACTAGCGCCAAAAACATTCAGTACTTC
.,15,TRBJ2-5,TRBV11-2,.,CASSLRGGTWETQYF,TGTGCCAGCAGCCTACGTGGGGGGACTTGGGAGACCCAGTACTTC
TRBD2,14,TRBJ2-3,TRBV29-1,.,CSVDLAGVEYMQYF,TGCAGCGTAGACCTAGCGGGAGTTGAATATATGCAGTACTTT
.,15,TRBJ1-2,TRBV10-2,few,CASKPRGSPIYGYTF,TGCGCCAGCAAACCCCGGGGGAGCCCAATCTATGGCTACACCTTC
.,15,TRBJ2-5,TRBV11-2,.,CASSLQGGTWGTQYF,TGTGCCAGCAGTCTACAGGGGGGGACTTGGGGGACCCAGTACTTC
.,15,TRBJ2-7,TRBV10-3,many,CAISEVAGGRYEQYF,TGTGCCATCAGTGAAGTTGCTGGGGGCCGCTACGAGCAGTACTTC
.,14,TRBJ2-1,TRBV5-1,.,CASNTGTLYYEQFF,TGCGCCAGCAACACCGGGACACTCTACTATGAGCAGTTCTTC
.,15,TRBJ2-1,TRBV5-1,.,CASSWGTGRGNGQFF,TGCGCCAGCAGCTGGGGGACCGGCAGGGGCAATGGGCAGTTCTTC
.,12,TRBJ1-5,TRBV6-5,.,CASSSLSQPQHF,TGTGCCAGCAGTTCTTTGAGTCAGCCCCAGCATTTT
TRBD1,15,TRBJ1-3,TRBV6-5,many,CASSYRATGGHTIYF,TGTGCCAGCAGTTACCGGGCGACAGGGGGCCACACCATATATTTT
TRBD1,14,TRBJ1-1,TRBV4-1,.,CASNHGQGGTEAFF,TGCGCCAGCAACCATGGACAGGGAGGCACTGAAGCTTTCTTT
.,13,TRBJ2-7,TRBV20-1,once,CSAQTPWGGEQYF,TGCAGTGCCCAAACCCCATGGGGCGGCGAGCAGTACTTC
TRBD1,17,TRBJ2-2,TRBV11-2,.,CASSFGRGFTATGELFF,TGTGCCAGCAGCTTCGGCAGGGGGTTCACGGCCACCGGGGAGCTGTTTTTT
.,16,TRBJ1-5,TRBV28,few,CASSWGGVSSNQPQHF,TGTGCCAGCAGTTGGGGGGGGGTTTCAAGCAATCAGCCCCAGCATTTT